These 10 T cell receptor beta chains were sequenced from one sample in a study of blood T cell repertoires in COVID-19. The protocol was immunoSEQ multiplex PCR, while the TCRdb copy is restricted to in-frame clones and leaves out a portion. The table shows 70,000 or so clones, with roughly 80% occurring only once. The specimen sequenced was peripheral blood. The receptors here all came from an elderly woman with acute or convalescent COVID-19.

This clone was found a few times. The chain recombines TRBV27 with TRBJ1-2; 8 positions match TRBD1. The trim removed 2 bases at V and 4 bases at J, leaving 3 bases unmatched. This CDR3 is 14 amino acids long. Germline assignment: CDR1 MNHEY and CDR2 SMNVEV (reference sequence). The CDR3: CASSLTTGGYGYTF. The DNA for the CDR3 is TGTGCCAGCAGTTTAACAACAGGGGGCTATGGCTACACCTTC.

The chain couples TRBV5-1 to TRBJ1-1; D is perhaps TRBD1 (5 bases). CDR3 length: 15 residues. Germline values: CDR1 SGHRS, CDR2 YFSETQ. The ends were cut back, 0 bases at V and 2 bases at J, with 11 bases in the middle. Written as DNA, the CDR3 is TGCGCCAGCAGCTTGGCCGACAGTCTTAACACTGAAGCTTTCTTT. Translated, it gives CASSLADSLNTEAFF.

The chain links TRBV9 to TRBJ2-1; D uncertain. The CDR3 sequence is 13 residues long. V gave up 0 bases and J gave up 4 bases, with 5 bases separating them. Germline V CDR1 and CDR2: SGDLS, YYNGEE. CDR3 sequence: CASSVAGYNEQFF. CDR3 nucleotides: TGTGCCAGCAGCGTAGCGGGTTACAATGAGCAGTTCTTC.

V is TRBV11-3 and J is TRBJ2-1; the match to TRBD2 covers 9 bases. Germline V gives CDR1 SGHNT, CDR2 YENEEA. V dropped 2 bases and J dropped 6; count of bases not matched to a gene: 5. This CDR3 is built from 15 residues. CDR3 nucleotide sequence: TGTGCCAGCAGCTTATTGCGGGGGGGCATCAATGAGCAGTTCTTC. This sequence encodes CASSLLRGGINEQFF.

The V call is TRBV25-1, the J call TRBJ2-3, with TRBD2 matching 7 bases. The ends lost 1 base at V and 1 base at J; junction bases unmatched: 2. CDR3 length: 15 residues. Germline CDR1 MGHDK, CDR2 SYGVNS. CDR3 amino acids: CASSEFRGGTDTQYF. The CDR3 bases are TGTGCCAGCAGTGAATTCCGGGGGGGCACAGATACGCAGTATTTT.

The chain links TRBV27 to TRBJ2-3; D is unclear. This CDR3 contains 15 residues. The ends were cut back, 1 base at V and 0 bases at J, with 8 bases in the middle. Germline loops: CDR1 MNHEY, CDR2 SMNVEV (reference sequence). CDR3 nucleotides: TGTGCCAGCAGTTTATTTGGCAGTAGCACAGATACGCAGTATTTT. It codes for CASSLFGSSTDTQYF.

This clone was found a few times. The chain has TRBV7-2 and TRBJ2-5; TRBD2 matches at 11 bases. Germline V gene sequence: CDR1 SGHTA, CDR2 FQGNSA. The CDR3 covers 15 residues. V was pared by 5 bases and J by 9 bases, with 11 bases of the junction left unmatched. The CDR3 DNA is TGTGCCAGCAGCCCTCAAGGGACTAGCGGCGCGGCCCAGTACTTC. This sequence encodes CASSPQGTSGAAQYF.

V gene TRBV13 combines with J gene TRBJ2-6; no firm D call. This CDR3 contains 16 residues. Per the germline V gene, CDR1 is PRHDT and CDR2 is FYEKMQ (reference sequence). Trimming cost V 0 bases and J 4 bases, with 10 bases left between them. The CDR3 protein is CASSLGRVRGANVLTF. The CDR3 DNA reads as TGTGCCAGCAGCTTAGGTCGGGTAAGGGGGGCCAACGTCCTGACTTTC. The whole variable domain, filled in from reference TRBV13 and TRBJ2-6, reads AAGVIQSPRHLIKEKRETATLKCYPIPRHDTVYWYQQGPGQDPQFLISFYEKMQSDKGSIPDRFSAQQFSDYHSELNMSSLELGDSALYFCASSLGRVRGANVLTFGAGSRLTVL.

This chain uses TRBV27 with TRBJ2-3, with 13 positions matching TRBD2. The V segment lost 6 bases and the J segment 2 bases; nucleotides outside the gene matches: 8. The CDR3 is 17 residues long. The germline CDR1 and CDR2 sequences are MNHEY and SMNVEV (reference sequence). The CDR3 sequence is CASRIGTSGVNTDTQYF. The CDR3 DNA reads as TGTGCCAGCAGAATCGGGACTAGCGGGGTAAACACAGATACGCAGTATTTT.

This clone has a single count. V gene TRBV7-9 combines with J gene TRBJ1-1, with a weak D call TRBD1 (6 bases). From germline, CDR1 is SEHNR and CDR2 FQNEAQ (reference sequence). This CDR3 comprises 14 residues. V lost 1 base, J lost 2 bases, and 8 bases lay in between. CDR3 in amino acids: CASSLEGGNTEAFF. CDR3 DNA: TGTGCCAGCAGCTTAGAAGGGGGAAACACTGAAGCTTTCTTT.